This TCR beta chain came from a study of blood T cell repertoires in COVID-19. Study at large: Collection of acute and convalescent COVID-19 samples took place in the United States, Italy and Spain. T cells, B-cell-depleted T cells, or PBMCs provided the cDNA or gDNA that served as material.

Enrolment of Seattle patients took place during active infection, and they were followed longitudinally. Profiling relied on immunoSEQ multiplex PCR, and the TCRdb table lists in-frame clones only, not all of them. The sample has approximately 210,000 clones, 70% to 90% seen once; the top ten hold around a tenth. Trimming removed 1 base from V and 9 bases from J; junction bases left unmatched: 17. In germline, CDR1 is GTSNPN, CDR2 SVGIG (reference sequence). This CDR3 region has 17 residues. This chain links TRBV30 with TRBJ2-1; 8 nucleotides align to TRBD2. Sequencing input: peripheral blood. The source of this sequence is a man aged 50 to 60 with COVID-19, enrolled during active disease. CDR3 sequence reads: CAWSALTPGLGGAEQFF. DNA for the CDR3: TGTGCCTGGAGTGCCCTAACCCCGGGACTAGGAGGCGCTGAGCAGTTCTTC.